This T cell receptor (beta chain) was profiled in a study of Graves' ophthalmopathy and Graves' hyperthyroidism. General study points: Blood also contained most of the expanded thyroid clonotypes above 0.001 frequency. The study's model predicted ophthalmopathy progression at roughly 69% sensitivity and about 72% specificity.

This clonotype appeared many times. The antigen remains undetermined. From germline, CDR1 is SGHAT and CDR2 FQNNGV. The CDR3 is 16 amino acids. With 6 bases removed from V and 3 bases from J, the gap between germline ends came to 17 bases. The TCR beta CDR3 regions underwent amplification from RNA transcripts. An opening RT-PCR round employed HTBI primers and preceded a second-round multiplex PCR. In TCRdb, the multiplex PCR reads were re-called with MiXCR into one record per CDR3 protein. Among a few hundred thousand distinct CDR3 sequences listed, about 22% were seen once. For donors with ophthalmopathy, the disease showed moderate-to-severe activity, reached CAS ≥3 and NOSPECS ≥4, and had lasted under 3 months. Thyroid ultrasound, orbital computed tomography, TRAb, serum thyroxine and clinical symptoms formed the basis of diagnosis.

This clonotype was obtained from a woman aged 50 to 60 with Graves' ophthalmopathy. The specimen sequenced was peripheral blood. The chain couples TRBV11-2 to TRBJ2-2; no clear D. CDR3 region: CASRPPYSVDTGELFF. CDR3 DNA: TGTGCCAGCAGACCTCCCTACAGTGTCGACACCGGGGAGCTGTTTTTT.